This T cell receptor (beta chain) was recovered during a study of OX40 agonist ivuxolimab in advanced cancers. The repertoire was sequenced with immunoSEQ multiplex PCR; TCRdb's copy has only in-frame clones and lacks some. Among some 67,000 clones, roughly 88% were seen once, and the ten largest hold 0.45% to 0.6%. This clone occurred once. The sequence came from an adult with an advanced solid tumor such as melanoma, head and neck, liver or kidney cancer. This sample comprised CD4+ or CD8+ T cells sorted from blood, obtained in a trial of the OX40 agonist ivuxolimab.

In nucleotides, the CDR3 is TGTGCCAGCAGTCGGAAGGGCGGTTCACCCCTCCACTTT. Protein sequence: CASSRKGGSPLHF. The chain is built from TRBV28 and TRBJ1-6, with D unclear. The CDR3 is made up of 13 amino acids. CDR1 MDHEN and CDR2 SYDVKM come from the germline V gene. V lost 5 bases to trimming and J lost 9 bases, with 11 bases between them.